Sequencing of this T cell receptor (beta chain) was carried out in a study of blood T cell repertoires in COVID-19. Study background: The cDNA or gDNA used as material had been derived from T cells, B-cell-depleted T cells, or PBMCs.

The V end lost 8 bases, the J end lost 5 bases, and 12 bases lay between the germline ends. The CDR3 extends over 11 amino acids. Germline CDR1 and CDR2: SQVTM and ANQGSEA. TCRdb's copy holds only in-frame clones and misses some; the assay was immunoSEQ multiplex PCR. Here the sample spans around 500,000 clones, around 85% being singletons. V usage is TRBV29-1 and J usage is TRBJ1-1; maybe TRBD1 (6 bases). The specimen was peripheral blood. This receptor was identified in a human donor in a cohort sampled during active COVID-19. CDR3 loop: CSFPRGTEAFF. The CDR3 nucleotides read TGCAGCTTTCCAAGGGGGACTGAAGCTTTCTTT.